Below, 30 T cell receptor beta chains from the same sample are listed, as sequenced in a study of T cell responses to AZD1222 COVID-19 vaccine. Some clones are missing from TCRdb's copy, which holds only in-frame ones; the method was immunoSEQ multiplex PCR. Counted here are 65,000 to 85,000 clones, 70% to 90% occurring once; the ten biggest clones make up more than 9%. Sequenced material: peripheral blood, taken 28 days after the second AZD1222 dose. The receptors were sampled from an adult who received the AZD1222 COVID-19 vaccine.

The chain couples TRBV15 to TRBJ1-2; no definite D call. The CDR3 length is 15 residues. CDR1 LNHNV and CDR2 YYDKDF come from the germline V gene (reference sequence). The V end was cut by 0 bases, the J end by 5 bases, with 13 bases between. The CDR3 loop reads CATSRDPRASYGYTF. The CDR3 DNA reads TGTGCCACCAGCAGAGACCCAAGAGCCTCATATGGCTACACCTTC.

The J gene is TRBJ2-7, the V gene TRBV9; tentative D call: TRBD2 (5 bases). Germline V gives CDR1 SGDLS, CDR2 YYNGEE. The CDR3 is 15 residues long. Trimming removed 2 bases from V and 3 bases from J, with 15 bases in between. CDR3 sequence: CASSVDPSGGYEQYF. CDR3 DNA sequence: TGTGCCAGCAGCGTGGACCCCAGTGGAGGCTACGAGCAGTACTTC.

This clone was counted only a few times. The V call is TRBV5-4, the J call TRBJ1-1, with D tentatively TRBD1 (6 bases). The germline V and J ends were trimmed by 4 bases and 5 bases, with 15 bases remaining between them. The CDR3 is 14 amino acids. The V gene's germline CDR1 is SGHNT and CDR2 YYREEE (reference sequence). CDR3 coding DNA: TGTGCCAGCAGCGTACAGGGTTTTCCGACTGAAGCTTTCTTT. It yields the protein CASSVQGFPTEAFF.

The chain combines TRBV19 with TRBJ2-3; 10 positions agree with TRBD1. Germline CDR1 is LNHDA and CDR2 is SQIVND (reference sequence). V was clipped by 5 bases and J by 3 bases; unmatched bases: 5. The CDR3 extends over 15 amino acids. The CDR3 protein is CASSVGTGETDTQYF. The DNA for the CDR3 is TGTGCCAGTAGTGTTGGGACAGGGGAAACAGATACGCAGTATTTT.

The rearrangement links TRBV3-1 (or the pseudogene TRBV3-2) to TRBJ1-3; 9 bases map to TRBD1. The CDR3 length is 18 residues. Germline V CDR1 and CDR2: LGHDT, YNNKEL (reference sequence). The ends lost 5 bases at V and 5 bases at J; junction bases unmatched: 16. CDR3 amino acids: CASSKMRPGQGWRNTIYF. The CDR3 DNA reads TGTGCCAGCAGCAAAATGAGACCGGGACAGGGATGGCGAAACACCATATATTTT.

The chain is built from TRBV27 and TRBJ2-2, with D hard to call. The CDR3 contains 13 residues. Between the trimmed V and J ends, which lost 6 bases and 8 bases, there was a span of 13 bases. Looked up from germline, CDR1 is MNHEY and CDR2 is SMNVEV (reference sequence). This chain's CDR3 is CASSLLLAGELFF. For the CDR3, the DNA is TGTGCCAGCAGCTTACTCCTTGCTGGGGAGCTGTTTTTT.

J is TRBJ1-6 and V is TRBV28; 9 bases are a match to TRBD1. The germline gives CDR1 MDHEN, CDR2 SYDVKM. The CDR3 sequence is 14 residues long. Losses at the gene ends were 5 bases for V and 8 bases for J; bases not matched to a gene: 4. In DNA form, the CDR3 reads TGTGCCAGCAGTCCCGGGACAGGGTATTCACCCCTCCACTTT. Translated: CASSPGTGYSPLHF.

The chain employs TRBV6-5 and TRBJ1-5; 7 bases are shared with TRBD1. Per the germline V gene, CDR1 is MNHEY and CDR2 is SVGAGI. This CDR3 is built from 14 residues. V lost 11 bases and J lost 5; bases outside the gene matches: 12. CDR3 residues: CAVATDRKDQPQHF. The DNA of the CDR3 is TGTGCCGTGGCAACGGACAGGAAGGATCAGCCCCAGCATTTT.

This sequence joins TRBV6-5 and TRBJ1-5, with TRBD1 matching 7 bases. V was pared by 7 bases and J by 11 bases, with 14 bases of the junction left unmatched. The CDR3 sequence is 14 residues long. CDR1 MNHEY and CDR2 SVGAGI come from the germline V gene. CDR3 DNA sequence: TGTGCCAGCATTCCTCGACAGGGCAGAGCGACCCAGCATTTT. Translation gives CASIPRQGRATQHF.

A single count supports this clone. V is TRBV28 and J is TRBJ1-5; D may be TRBD1 (5 bases). CDR1 is MDHEN, CDR2 SYDVKM, per germline. The CDR3 contains 12 residues. Between the trimmed V and J ends, which lost 10 bases and 6 bases, there was a span of 13 bases. In DNA, the CDR3 is TGTGCCACCCAGGGTGAGGCTCAGCCCCAGCATTTT. Protein product: CATQGEAQPQHF.

The chain recombines TRBV19 with TRBJ1-1, with D possibly matching TRBD1 (5 bases). The CDR3 totals 14 residues. Germline V CDR1 and CDR2: LNHDA, SQIVND (reference sequence). V gave up 5 bases and J gave up 6 bases, with 16 bases separating them. In nucleotides, the CDR3 is TGTGCCAGTAGTTCCCCTGGGAGGGGTCCTGAAGCTTTCTTT. Translating gives CASSSPGRGPEAFF.

This clone showed up just a few times. The V gene is TRBV19, the J gene TRBJ2-7; D possibly corresponds to TRBD2 (7 bases). V lost 7 bases to trimming and J lost 0 bases, with 16 bases between them. CDR1 LNHDA and CDR2 SQIVND come from the germline V gene (reference sequence). This CDR3 comprises 15 residues. This CDR3 is CASTFRGGSSYEQYF. CDR3 sequence (DNA): TGTGCCAGTACCTTCAGGGGAGGGAGCTCCTACGAGCAGTACTTC.

The J gene is TRBJ2-3, the V gene TRBV4-2; D may match TRBD1 or TRBD2 (5 bases each). V was trimmed by 0 bases and J by 2 bases, leaving 12 bases between them. Looked up from germline, CDR1 is LGHNA and CDR2 is YNFKEQ. The CDR3 consists of 16 residues. The CDR3: CASSQDEGRVTDTQYF. The CDR3 bases are TGTGCCAGCAGCCAAGATGAGGGGCGTGTCACAGATACGCAGTATTTT.

The CDR3 sequence: CASSLDASHNEQFF. In DNA form, the CDR3 reads TGCGCCAGCAGCTTGGACGCCTCTCACAATGAGCAGTTCTTC. The V call is TRBV5-1, the J call TRBJ2-1; D is uncertain. The germline V gene has CDR1 SGHRS and CDR2 YFSETQ. Trimming cost V 0 bases and J 5 bases, with 9 bases left between them. This CDR3 is built from 14 residues.

This chain joins TRBV2 and TRBJ1-5; D remains ambiguous. Trimming removed 5 bases at V and 0 bases at J, with 11 bases between. Germline V gene sequence: CDR1 SNHLY, CDR2 FYNNEI. This CDR3 is built from 15 residues. CDR3 in amino acids: CASSSGPYSNQPQHF. The CDR3 coding sequence is TGTGCCAGCAGTTCGGGCCCATATAGCAATCAGCCCCAGCATTTT.

This sequence joins TRBV2 and TRBJ2-1, with D maybe TRBD1 (5 bases). The CDR3 is made up of 15 amino acids. Looked up from germline, CDR1 is SNHLY and CDR2 is FYNNEI. Between the trimmed V and J ends, which lost 4 bases and 0 bases, there was a span of 10 bases. CDR3 coding DNA: TGTGCCAGCAGTGGCAGGGCCCCCTCCTACAATGAGCAGTTCTTC. It codes for CASSGRAPSYNEQFF.

V usage is TRBV9 and J usage is TRBJ2-2; D call uncertain. Looked up from germline, CDR1 is SGDLS and CDR2 is YYNGEE. Deletions cut 4 bases from V and 4 bases from J, with 14 bases between. The CDR3 is 15 residues long. The CDR3 loop reads CASSPRTAITGELFF. In DNA, the CDR3 is TGTGCCAGCAGCCCTCGGACCGCCATCACCGGGGAGCTGTTTTTT.

This chain connects TRBV19 to TRBJ1-2; D uncertain. Germline V gene sequence: CDR1 LNHDA, CDR2 SQIVND (reference sequence). The length of the CDR3 is 11 residues. V lost 10 bases, J lost 7 bases, and 13 bases lay in between. Here the CDR3 DNA reads TGTGCCACCTTGAGGTCTGGTGGCTACACCTTC. Translated, it gives CATLRSGGYTF.

CDR3 nucleotides: TGTGCCAGCAGCCTACAGGGGTATAGCAATCAGCCCCAGCATTTT. It encodes CASSLQGYSNQPQHF. This chain connects TRBV7-3 to TRBJ1-5; 7 bases align to TRBD1. The CDR3 spans 15 residues. Germline trimming cut 5 bases from V and 0 bases from J; bases unmatched to any gene: 4. CDR1 is SGHTA, CDR2 FQGTGA, per germline.

This chain uses TRBV20-1 with TRBJ1-2; no clear D gene. The V end lost 5 bases, the J end lost 12 bases, and 16 bases lay between the germline ends. The CDR3 has 11 residues. The V gene's germline CDR1 is DFQATT and CDR2 SNEGSKA (reference sequence). CDR3 sequence: CSAPSGRKDTF. CDR3 DNA: TGCAGTGCTCCCTCCGGGAGGAAGGACACCTTC.

The chain joins TRBV6-1 to TRBJ1-3, with D unclear. This CDR3 has 11 amino acids. The V gene lost 1 base and the J gene lost 6 bases, with 1 base spanning the gap. CDR1 and CDR2 from the germline V gene are MNHNS and SASEGT. The CDR3 sequence: CASSEVNTIYF. The CDR3 DNA reads as TGTGCCAGCAGTGAAGTAAACACCATATATTTT.

J is TRBJ2-1 and V is TRBV11-1; 8 positions match TRBD1. CDR1 and CDR2 from the germline V gene are SGHAT and FQDESV (reference sequence). The CDR3 extends over 15 amino acids. V was pared by 2 bases and J by 7 bases, with 7 bases of the junction left unmatched. The CDR3 protein is CASSLYQGAQNEQFF. The CDR3 DNA reads TGTGCCAGCAGCTTATACCAGGGGGCACAGAATGAGCAGTTCTTC.

The V and J genes are TRBV29-1 and TRBJ1-1; TRBD1 matches at 9 bases. Germline CDR1 and CDR2: SQVTM and ANQGSEA. This CDR3 is 13 amino acids long. The V segment lost 2 bases and the J segment 8 bases; nucleotides outside the gene matches: 6. CDR3 sequence (DNA): TGCAGCGTTGAAAGAACAGGGGGCGGCGAAGCTTTCTTT. Its protein is CSVERTGGGEAFF. Based on the CDR3 plus reference TRBV29-1 and TRBJ1-1, the full variable domain is SAVISQKPSRDICQRGTSLTIQCQVDSQVTMMFWYRQQPGQSLTLIATANQGSEATYESGFVIDKFPISRPNLTFSTLTVSNMSPEDSSIYLCSVERTGGGEAFFGQGTRLTVV.

A few counts support this clone. The chain couples TRBV25-1 to TRBJ2-5; TRBD1 matches 8 bases. There are 15 residues in the CDR3. J was trimmed by 4 bases and V by 4 bases; bases with no gene match: 8. CDR1 and CDR2 (germline): MGHDK, SYGVNS. Here the CDR3 DNA reads TGTGCCAGCAGTGGAGCTCAGGGGGCAGGAGAGACCCAGTACTTC. Its translation is CASSGAQGAGETQYF.

This clone is a singleton in its sample. The rearrangement links TRBV3-1 (or the pseudogene TRBV3-2) to TRBJ1-1; D remains unclear. V was pared by 1 base and J by 7 bases, with 7 bases between. CDR1 and CDR2 (germline): LGHDT, YNNKEL (reference sequence). CDR3 length: 12 amino acids. This chain's CDR3 is CASSQAGNEAFF. CDR3 in DNA: TGTGCCAGCAGCCAAGCGGGGAATGAAGCTTTCTTT.

The chain links TRBV14 to TRBJ2-5; 10 bases fit TRBD1. CDR3 size: 15 residues. Trimming removed 4 bases from V and 2 bases from J; junction bases left unmatched: 4. CDR1 and CDR2 (germline): SGHDN, FVKESK. CDR3 protein: CASSPRDRGQETQYF. The DNA of the CDR3 is TGTGCCAGCAGCCCCCGGGACAGGGGTCAAGAGACCCAGTACTTC.

V gene TRBV6-5 combines with J gene TRBJ2-3; 8 positions agree with TRBD1. Germline CDR1 and CDR2: MNHEY and SVGAGI. The CDR3 totals 14 residues. Losses at the gene ends were 2 bases for V and 4 bases for J; bases not matched to a gene: 2. The CDR3 sequence is CASSYGQGPDTQYF. The CDR3 DNA follows: TGTGCCAGCAGTTACGGACAGGGACCAGATACGCAGTATTTT.

The chain employs TRBV14 and TRBJ2-1, with 8 bases matching TRBD2. This CDR3 spans 16 amino acids. V lost 3 bases and J lost 6; bases outside the gene matches: 10. The germline V gene encodes CDR1 SGHDN and CDR2 FVKESK. The CDR3 loop reads CASSHLIPGGRNEQFF. The DNA of the CDR3 is TGTGCCAGCAGCCATCTTATTCCGGGGGGGCGCAATGAGCAGTTCTTC.

The chain employs TRBV6-4 and TRBJ1-6, with D tentatively TRBD1 (6 bases). The CDR3 consists of 13 residues. Per germline, CDR1 MRHNA and CDR2 SNTAGT. V lost 9 bases and J 9 bases, leaving 15 bases between the germline ends. CDR3 coding DNA: TGTGCCAGGATTACAGGGAGTAGTTCACCCCTCCACTTT. Protein sequence: CARITGSSSPLHF.

V is TRBV10-2 and J is TRBJ1-5; no definite D call. The CDR3 is 15 amino acids. V was shortened by 3 bases and J by 3 bases, with 12 bases between the two germline ends. The germline gives CDR1 WSHSY, CDR2 SAAADI. CDR3 nucleotides: TGCGCCAGCAGTGACGTGGGCGGAAACAATCAGCCCCAGCATTTT. The encoded protein is CASSDVGGNNQPQHF.